The subject of this entry is one TCR beta chain. The authors' processing: From reference gene primer amplification, estimates of nucleated cell counts were derived. TCRdb keeps only in-frame clones here, not all; method: immunoSEQ multiplex PCR. From that table come the V and J calls and clone size; the DNA was used to work out D and trimming. The repertoire consists of 200,000 to 300,000 clones, with approximately 86% occurring once and the leading ten covering around 1.7%. Germline CDR1 and CDR2: LNHDA and SQIVND (reference sequence). V shed 5 bases, J shed 2 bases, and the junction held 3 bases outside the gene matches. The CDR3 totals 14 residues. This entry belongs to a study of blood T cell repertoires in COVID-19. Study information: There were acute and convalescent COVID-19 samples, and they came from the United States, Italy and Spain. Sample material is recorded as cDNA or gDNA derived from T cells, B-cell-depleted T cells, or PBMCs.

This chain connects TRBV19 to TRBJ2-3; 8 bases map to TRBD1. Sequenced sample: peripheral blood. This TCR was sampled from an older woman who had recovered from COVID-19. CDR3 in amino acids: CASSVQGVTDTQYF. In DNA, the CDR3 is TGTGCCAGTAGTGTACAGGGGGTCACAGATACGCAGTATTTT.